This T cell receptor (beta chain) was retrieved from a study of early T cells in non-severe SARS-CoV-2 infection. Unique molecular identifiers tagged individual cDNA molecules. TCRdb reprocessed the 5' RACE reads with MiXCR, giving one entry per CDR3 protein. The sample contains tens of thousands of distinct CDR3 sequences, 13% to 15% of which appear only once. Only a few counts were recorded for this clonotype. Its cognate antigen is unknown. V was shortened by 8 bases and J by 7 bases, with 24 bases between the two germline ends. This CDR3 comprises 15 residues. CDR1 and CDR2 from the germline V gene are WSHSY and SAAADI. Points from the study as a whole: Comparison of clonotypes with VDJdb favored anti-spike CD8 responses while missing private and CD4 specificities.

Sequencing input: whole blood. The chain employs TRBV10-2 and TRBJ2-7; D remains unclear. This TCR came from an adult who was a healthcare worker with PCR-confirmed SARS-CoV-2 infection or an uninfected control (not recorded which). CDR3 protein: CASDIEENPPYEQYF. DNA for the CDR3: TGCGCCAGCGACATCGAGGAAAATCCTCCTTATGAGCAGTACTTC.